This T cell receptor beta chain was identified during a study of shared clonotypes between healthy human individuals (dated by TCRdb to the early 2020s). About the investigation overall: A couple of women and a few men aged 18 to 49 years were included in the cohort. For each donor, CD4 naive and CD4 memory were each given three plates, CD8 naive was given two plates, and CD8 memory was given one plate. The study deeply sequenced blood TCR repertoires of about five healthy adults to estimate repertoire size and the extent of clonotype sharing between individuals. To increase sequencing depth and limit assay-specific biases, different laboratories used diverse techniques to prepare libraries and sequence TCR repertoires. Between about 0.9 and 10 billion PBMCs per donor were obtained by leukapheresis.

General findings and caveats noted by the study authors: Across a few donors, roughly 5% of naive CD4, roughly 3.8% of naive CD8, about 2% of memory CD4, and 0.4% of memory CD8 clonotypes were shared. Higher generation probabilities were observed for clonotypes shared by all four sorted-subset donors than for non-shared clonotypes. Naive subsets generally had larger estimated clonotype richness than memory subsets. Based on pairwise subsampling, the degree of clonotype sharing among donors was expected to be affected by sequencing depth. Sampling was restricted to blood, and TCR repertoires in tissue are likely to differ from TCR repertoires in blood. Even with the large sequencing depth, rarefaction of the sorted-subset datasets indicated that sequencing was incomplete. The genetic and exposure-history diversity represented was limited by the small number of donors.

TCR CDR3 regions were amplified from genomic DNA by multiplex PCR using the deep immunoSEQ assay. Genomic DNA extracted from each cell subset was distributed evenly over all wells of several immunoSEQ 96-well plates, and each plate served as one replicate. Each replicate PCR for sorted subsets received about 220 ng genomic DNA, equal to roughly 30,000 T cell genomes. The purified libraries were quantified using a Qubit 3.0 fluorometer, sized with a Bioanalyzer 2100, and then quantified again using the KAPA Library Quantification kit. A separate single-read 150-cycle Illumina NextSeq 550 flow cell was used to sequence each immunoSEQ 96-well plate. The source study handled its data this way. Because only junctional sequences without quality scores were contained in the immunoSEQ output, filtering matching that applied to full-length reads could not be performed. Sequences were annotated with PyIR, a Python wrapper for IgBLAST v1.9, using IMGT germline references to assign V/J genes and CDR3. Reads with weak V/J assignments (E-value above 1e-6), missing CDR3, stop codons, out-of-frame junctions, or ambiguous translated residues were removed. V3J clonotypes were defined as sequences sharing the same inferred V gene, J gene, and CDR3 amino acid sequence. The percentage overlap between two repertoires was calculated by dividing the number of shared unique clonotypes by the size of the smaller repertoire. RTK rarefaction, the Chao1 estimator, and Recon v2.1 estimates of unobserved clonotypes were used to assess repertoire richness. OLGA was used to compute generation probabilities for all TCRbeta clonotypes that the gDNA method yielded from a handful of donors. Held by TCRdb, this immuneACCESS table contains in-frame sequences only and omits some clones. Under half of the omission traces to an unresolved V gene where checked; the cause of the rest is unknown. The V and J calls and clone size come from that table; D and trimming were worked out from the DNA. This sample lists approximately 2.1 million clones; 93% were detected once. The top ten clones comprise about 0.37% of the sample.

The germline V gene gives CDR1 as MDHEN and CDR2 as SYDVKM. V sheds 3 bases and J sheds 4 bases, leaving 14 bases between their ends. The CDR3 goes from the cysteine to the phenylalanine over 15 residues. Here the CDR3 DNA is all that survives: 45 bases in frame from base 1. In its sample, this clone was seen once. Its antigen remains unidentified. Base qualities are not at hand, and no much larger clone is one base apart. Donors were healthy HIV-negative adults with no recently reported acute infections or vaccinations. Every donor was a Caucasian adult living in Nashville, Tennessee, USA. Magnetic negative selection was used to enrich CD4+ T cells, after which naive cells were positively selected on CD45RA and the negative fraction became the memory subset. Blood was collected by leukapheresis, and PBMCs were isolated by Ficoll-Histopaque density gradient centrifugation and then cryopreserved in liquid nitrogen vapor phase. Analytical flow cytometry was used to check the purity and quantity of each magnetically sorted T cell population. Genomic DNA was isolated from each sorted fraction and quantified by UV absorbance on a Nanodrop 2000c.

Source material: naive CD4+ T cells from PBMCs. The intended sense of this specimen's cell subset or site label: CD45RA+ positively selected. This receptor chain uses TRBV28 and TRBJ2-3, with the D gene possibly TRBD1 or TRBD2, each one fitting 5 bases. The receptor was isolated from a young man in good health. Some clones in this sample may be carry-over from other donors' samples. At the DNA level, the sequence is TGTGCCAGCAGTTTCCGACAGCTCGGGGCAGATACGCAGTATTTT. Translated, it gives CASSFRQLGADTQYF.